These 26 T cell receptor beta chains were sequenced from one sample in a study of blood T cell repertoires in COVID-19. Produced via immunoSEQ multiplex PCR; TCRdb's table is partial and in-frame only. The sample contains around 300,000 clones, just under 90% of which appear only once. The material sequenced was peripheral blood. The receptor set was obtained from a woman between 50 and 59 years old with COVID-19, enrolled during active disease.

J is TRBJ1-3 and V is TRBV28; TRBD1 aligns across 9 bases. CDR3 length: 13 amino acids. The V gene's germline CDR1 is MDHEN and CDR2 SYDVKM. Germline trimming cut 11 bases from V and 7 bases from J; bases unmatched to any gene: 9. The CDR3 reads CASRTGALNTIYF. CDR3 coding DNA: TGTGCCTCTCGGACAGGGGCTTTGAACACCATATATTTT. Full variable domain (missing parts from reference TRBV28 and TRBJ1-3): DVKVTQSSRYLVKRTGEKVFLECVQDMDHENMFWYRQDPGLGLRLIYFSYDVKMKEKGDIPEGYSVSREKKERFSLILESASTNQTSMYLCASRTGALNTIYFGEGSWLTVV.

This chain uses TRBV19 with TRBJ2-7; no definite D call. The V gene's germline CDR1 is LNHDA and CDR2 SQIVND (reference sequence). The CDR3 spans 14 residues. Trimming left V 2 bases short and J 1 base short, with 9 bases between. As DNA, the CDR3 is TGTGCCAGTAGTATATCCCAGGAATCCTACGAGCAGTACTTC. Translating it yields CASSISQESYEQYF.

V and J are TRBV30 and TRBJ2-7; 12 positions match TRBD2. After removal of 5 bases from V and 9 bases from J, the junction contained 11 bases not matched to a gene. The germline gives CDR1 GTSNPN, CDR2 SVGIG (reference sequence). This CDR3 is 14 amino acids long. CDR3 in amino acids: CAWETGLAGPRQYF. The CDR3 DNA sequence: TGTGCCTGGGAAACTGGACTAGCGGGGCCCAGGCAGTACTTC.

This clone appeared a single time. The chain combines TRBV2 with TRBJ2-2; D not certain. Trimming stripped 0 bases from V and 3 bases from J, with 14 bases between. CDR1 and CDR2 from the germline V gene are SNHLY and FYNNEI. CDR3 length: 17 residues. CDR3 DNA: TGTGCCAGCAGTGAAGCGCAAGTACTTACTTACACCGGGGAGCTGTTTTTT. This gives the protein CASSEAQVLTYTGELFF. Full variable domain (outside the CDR3, taken from reference TRBV2 and TRBJ2-2): EPEVTQTPSHQVTQMGQEVILRCVPISNHLYFYWYRQILGQKVEFLVSFYNNEISEKSEIFDDQFSVERPDGSNFTLKIRSTKLEDSAMYFCASSEAQVLTYTGELFFGEGSRLTVL.

The CDR3 region has the DNA TGTGCCAGCAGCTTAGATCGCCGGGCGGACAGGGAGGTCGAGCAGTACTTC. Amino acid sequence: CASSLDRRADREVEQYF. The J gene is TRBJ2-7, the V gene TRBV5-8; 8 bases align to TRBD1. V lost 2 bases, J lost 6 bases, and 16 bases stayed unmatched. Germline loops: CDR1 SGHTS, CDR2 YDEGEE. This CDR3 comprises 17 residues.

The chain couples TRBV5-4 to TRBJ2-1; 12 nucleotides line up with TRBD2. This CDR3 comprises 15 residues. The junction had 8 bases not matched to a gene; V was cut back by 6 bases and J by 7 bases. Germline V CDR1 and CDR2: SGHNT, YYREEE (reference sequence). CDR3: CASTPTSGSLNEQFF. The CDR3 DNA sequence: TGTGCCAGCACCCCGACTAGCGGGAGCCTTAATGAGCAGTTCTTC.

The table lists this clone with a count of one. The J gene is TRBJ2-1, the V gene TRBV7-2; D is unresolved. Germline values: CDR1 SGHTA, CDR2 FQGNSA. V gave up 3 bases and J gave up 3 bases, with 6 bases separating them. This CDR3 has 13 residues. The CDR3 loop is CASSFYSYNEQFF. The DNA of the CDR3 is TGTGCCAGCAGCTTCTACAGCTACAATGAGCAGTTCTTC.

The chain carries TRBV6-5 and TRBJ1-6; possibly TRBD1 for D (6 bases). V lost 6 bases and J lost 9, with 15 bases in between. This CDR3 spans 14 amino acids. Germline loops: CDR1 MNHEY, CDR2 SVGAGI. This CDR3 is CASRGGKGGSPLHF. The CDR3 DNA is TGTGCCAGCAGGGGAGGGAAAGGGGGTTCACCCCTCCACTTT.

The chain uses TRBV7-2 and TRBJ1-5; 10 bases map to TRBD1. CDR1 is SGHTA and CDR2 is FQGNSA in the germline V gene. V dropped 5 bases and J dropped 6; count of bases not matched to a gene: 4. CDR3 length equals 14 residues. CDR3 residues: CASSRRTGGQPQHF. In DNA form, the CDR3 reads TGTGCCAGCAGCCGTCGGACAGGGGGTCAGCCCCAGCATTTT.

This chain uses TRBV6-2 or TRBV6-3 with TRBJ1-1, with D uncertain. The germline V and J ends were trimmed by 2 bases and 1 base, with 8 bases remaining between them. Per germline, CDR1 MNHEY and CDR2 SVGEGT. The CDR3 is 14 residues long. CDR3 region: CASSYPPGNTEAFF. The CDR3 nucleotides read TGTGCCAGCAGTTACCCCCCCGGGAACACTGAAGCTTTCTTT.

V and J are TRBV15 and TRBJ2-4, with 10 bases aligning to TRBD2. CDR1 LNHNV and CDR2 YYDKDF come from the germline V gene (reference sequence). Unmatched junction bases numbered 5, after V lost 0 bases and J lost 3 bases. The CDR3 has 17 residues. The CDR3: CATSRDIPSGSKNIQYF. CDR3 sequence (DNA): TGTGCCACCAGCAGAGATATCCCTAGCGGGAGCAAAAACATTCAGTACTTC.

The genes are TRBV5-1 and TRBJ1-2; D remains ambiguous. The CDR3 is 13 residues long. Germline lookup yields CDR1 SGHRS and CDR2 YFSETQ. V lost 4 bases and J 2 bases, leaving 9 bases between the germline ends. CDR3: CASSPGGNYGYTF. Here the CDR3 DNA reads TGCGCCAGCAGCCCGGGAGGCAACTATGGCTACACCTTC.

V gene TRBV3-1 (or the pseudogene TRBV3-2) combines with J gene TRBJ2-1, with 8 nucleotides matching TRBD1. CDR3 length equals 16 residues. Germline lookup yields CDR1 LGHDT and CDR2 YNNKEL (reference sequence). After removal of 3 bases from V and 7 bases from J, the junction contained 11 bases not matched to a gene. The CDR3, as DNA: TGTGCCAGCAGCCAGACCTGGACAGGGTCGCGAAATGAGCAGTTCTTC. This codes for CASSQTWTGSRNEQFF.

The chain is built from TRBV7-9 and TRBJ2-7; 13 bases map to TRBD2. The junction had 8 bases not matched to a gene; V was cut back by 4 bases and J by 5 bases. This CDR3 comprises 16 residues. CDR1 is SEHNR and CDR2 is FQNEAQ in the germline V gene (reference sequence). The CDR3 sequence is CASSYGTSGKRDEQYF. The CDR3 DNA follows: TGTGCCAGCAGCTACGGGACTAGCGGGAAGAGGGACGAGCAGTACTTC.

J is TRBJ2-7 and V is TRBV7-9; the D is unclear. V shed 1 base and J shed 0 bases, with 10 bases lying between them. Germline-derived CDR1 and CDR2 are SEHNR and FQNEAQ (reference sequence). This CDR3 comprises 15 residues. Written as DNA, the CDR3 is TGTGCCAGCAGCTTAGTGTCGTCGAGCTCCTACGAGCAGTACTTC. Protein sequence: CASSLVSSSSYEQYF.

This chain links TRBV7-9 with TRBJ1-4; possible D gene TRBD1, 5 bases. CDR3 size: 11 residues. The germline V gene has CDR1 SEHNR and CDR2 FQNEAQ (reference sequence). Trimming removed 6 bases at V and 7 bases at J, with 6 bases between. For the CDR3, the DNA is TGTGCCAGCAGGGGGGGTGAAAAACTGTTTTTT. Its translation is CASRGGEKLFF.

This chain uses TRBV5-8 with TRBJ1-5; D is unclear. CDR1 and CDR2 (germline): SGHTS, YDEGEE. CDR3 length: 14 amino acids. Trimming removed 2 bases from V and 0 bases from J, with 6 bases in between. The CDR3 region is CASSFRDSNQPQHF. The CDR3 bases are TGTGCCAGCAGCTTTCGGGATAGCAATCAGCCCCAGCATTTT.

This clone was counted only a few times. This chain links TRBV4-3 with TRBJ2-6; 9 positions agree with TRBD2. Per germline, CDR1 LGHNA and CDR2 YSLEER. The CDR3 has 16 amino acids. V trimming: 3 bases; J trimming: 0 bases; junction bases outside the gene matches: 0. CDR3 sequence reads: CASSQTSGSGANVLTF. The CDR3 bases are TGCGCCAGCAGCCAGACTAGCGGCTCTGGGGCCAACGTCCTGACTTTC.

The gene calls are TRBV29-1 and TRBJ2-5; D call uncertain. From germline, CDR1 is SQVTM and CDR2 ANQGSEA. The CDR3 runs 13 residues. V lost 6 bases, J lost 2 bases, and 13 bases lay in between. CDR3 coding DNA: TGCAGCGTCCTAAAGAGGTTACAAGAGACCCAGTACTTC. Protein product: CSVLKRLQETQYF.

This clone was counted once. The chain combines TRBV6-5 with TRBJ2-2; 7 nucleotides line up with TRBD2. The CDR3 runs 15 residues. The V segment lost 8 bases and the J segment 1 base; nucleotides outside the gene matches: 7. Germline loops: CDR1 MNHEY, CDR2 SVGAGI. The CDR3 here is CASQIGTKNTGELFF. The CDR3 DNA sequence: TGTGCCAGCCAAATCGGGACTAAGAACACCGGGGAGCTGTTTTTT.

J is TRBJ1-3 and V is TRBV21-1; the table's D call, TRBD1, was not checked against the DNA. TRBV21-1 is a pseudogene. The CDR3 extends over 15 amino acids. The CDR3 DNA reads TGTGCCAGCAGCAAAACCGACAGGGAGGGAAACACCATATATTTT. This translates into CASSKTDREGNTIYF.

This sequence joins TRBV19 and TRBJ1-2, with 8 bases that match TRBD1. With V trimmed by 4 bases and J by 7 bases, 5 bases remained unmatched. This CDR3 region has 13 residues. Per the germline V gene, CDR1 is LNHDA and CDR2 is SQIVND (reference sequence). CDR3 coding DNA: TGTGCCAGTAGTACAGGGGGCGCGTTTGGCTACACCTTC. Protein product: CASSTGGAFGYTF.

In this sample, this clone turned up once. The chain links TRBV18 to TRBJ2-3; TRBD1 is a possible D gene (5 bases). The V and J ends lost 2 bases and 6 bases respectively, with 21 bases between them. CDR1 KGHSH and CDR2 LQKENI come from the germline V gene. This CDR3 is built from 17 residues. In nucleotides, the CDR3 is TGTGCCAGCTCACCAAAAAACAGCGACAGACCATGGGATACGCAGTATTTT. Protein sequence: CASSPKNSDRPWDTQYF.

On this clone: The same CDR3 can be traced to other DNA sequences in this sample. The chain joins TRBV5-1 to TRBJ1-5; D uncertain. The germline V gene encodes CDR1 SGHRS and CDR2 YFSETQ. Deletions cut 0 bases from V and 2 bases from J, with 6 bases between. The CDR3 totals 14 residues. CDR3 DNA: TGCGCCAGCAGCTTGGGAGGAGGCAATCAGCCCCAGCATTTT. It codes for CASSLGGGNQPQHF.

The rearrangement joins TRBV6-5 to TRBJ1-5; 8 bases agree with TRBD1. This CDR3 spans 13 amino acids. Germline CDR1 is MNHEY and CDR2 is SVGAGI. V lost 7 bases and J lost 7; bases outside the gene matches: 6. CDR3 in DNA: TGTGCCAGCACTGGACAGGGCGTCCAGCCCCAGCATTTT. This encodes CASTGQGVQPQHF.

The CDR3, as DNA: TGTGCCAGCAGCCACGGGGGACTAGCGGCAAAAATAGCCCAGTACTTC. Translated, it gives CASSHGGLAAKIAQYF. The gene calls are TRBV11-2 and TRBJ2-5, with TRBD2 matching 11 bases. The J segment lost 9 bases and the V segment lost 5 bases, leaving 14 bases of the junction unmatched. This CDR3 is built from 16 residues. Germline loops: CDR1 SGHAT, CDR2 FQNNGV.